The next 11 T cell receptor beta chains were all read from a single sample in a study of shared clonotypes between healthy human individuals. Data came from immunoSEQ multiplex PCR; TCRdb stores just in-frame clones and leaves some out. In the table there are 2 million or so clones, 90% to 95% of which are singletons. The sequencing sample was made of naive CD4+ T cells sorted from blood. Subset reported: CD45RA+ positively selected. The receptors here all came from a man in his late teens or twenties in good health.

DNA of the CDR3: TGTGCCAGCAGCGGAAGACAGCTTAACTATGGCTACACCTTC. Residues: CASSGRQLNYGYTF. This sequence joins TRBV5-4 and TRBJ1-2; maybe TRBD1 (5 bases). Trimming removed 4 bases at V and 1 base at J, with 11 bases between. Germline assignment: CDR1 SGHNT and CDR2 YYREEE (reference sequence). The CDR3 loop spans 14 amino acids.

This chain connects TRBV10-1 to TRBJ2-3; 12 nucleotides agree with TRBD2. V trimming: 3 bases; J trimming: 5 bases; junction bases outside the gene matches: 6. Germline V CDR1 and CDR2: WNHNN, SYGVQD (reference sequence). The CDR3 has 16 amino acids. CDR3 nucleotides: TGCGCCAGCAGTGATTCACTAGCGGGAGGTAAAGATACGCAGTATTTT. Its protein is CASSDSLAGGKDTQYF.

The rearrangement joins TRBV11-2 to TRBJ1-2; TRBD1 aligns across 8 bases. The CDR3 is made up of 13 amino acids. V was pared by 5 bases and J by 7 bases, with 6 bases of the junction left unmatched. From germline, CDR1 is SGHAT and CDR2 FQNNGV. CDR3 sequence: CASSPQGASGYTF. The CDR3, as DNA: TGTGCCAGCAGCCCCCAGGGGGCGAGTGGCTACACCTTC.

This chain joins TRBV7-9 and TRBJ1-4; the D gene is possibly TRBD1 (5 bases). CDR3 length equals 16 residues. The germline V gene has CDR1 SEHNR and CDR2 FQNEAQ (reference sequence). V was trimmed by 1 base and J by 0 bases, leaving 9 bases between them. Here the CDR3 DNA reads TGTGCCAGCAGCTTAGTGGGACTAGCAACTAATGAAAAACTGTTTTTT. This sequence encodes CASSLVGLATNEKLFF.

The CDR3 protein is CASSYSNRQNSPLHF. The CDR3 nucleotides are TGTGCCAGCAGTTACTCGAATCGCCAAAATTCACCCCTCCACTTT. The rearrangement links TRBV6-5 to TRBJ1-6; no definite D call. Germline CDR1 reads MNHEY; CDR2 reads SVGAGI. The ends were cut back, 0 bases at V and 7 bases at J, with 10 bases in the middle. CDR3 size: 15 residues.

The CDR3 sequence: CASSLDPVTGGSEQYF. Here the CDR3 DNA reads TGTGCCAGCAGCTTAGATCCTGTGACAGGGGGCTCCGAGCAGTACTTC. This chain joins TRBV11-2 and TRBJ2-7; 10 bases align to TRBD1. The trim removed 0 bases at V and 6 bases at J, leaving 8 bases unmatched. Germline CDR1 SGHAT, CDR2 FQNNGV. The CDR3 extends over 16 amino acids.

As to this clone: Other DNA sequences within the sample encode an identical CDR3. The CDR3 region is CASSLVLGTEAFF. In nucleotides, the CDR3 is TGTGCCAGCAGCTTAGTACTGGGCACTGAAGCTTTCTTT. This chain joins TRBV11-2 and TRBJ1-1; unclear D gene. Deletions cut 1 base from V and 4 bases from J, with 7 bases between. The CDR3 totals 13 residues. The germline gives CDR1 SGHAT, CDR2 FQNNGV.

This clone was observed once. The chain links TRBV5-1 to TRBJ2-3, with TRBD1 matching over 10 bases. The CDR3 loop spans 15 amino acids. Germline-derived CDR1 and CDR2 are SGHRS and YFSETQ. J was trimmed by 5 bases and V by 3 bases; bases with no gene match: 6. CDR3 protein: CASSSTGGSLDTQYF. In DNA form, the CDR3 reads TGCGCCAGCAGCTCGACAGGGGGCAGTTTAGATACGCAGTATTTT.

V gene TRBV7-2 combines with J gene TRBJ2-2, with 8 bases fitting TRBD1. Trimming removed 2 bases from V and 2 bases from J; junction bases left unmatched: 1. CDR3 size: 15 residues. Per germline, CDR1 SGHTA and CDR2 FQGNSA. The CDR3 loop is CASSLTGGNTGELFF. The DNA for the CDR3 is TGTGCCAGCAGCTTAACAGGGGGTAACACCGGGGAGCTGTTTTTT.

CDR3 amino acids: CASSQTGTGLATNEKLFF. DNA of the CDR3: TGCGCCAGCAGCCAAACCGGGACAGGCCTTGCAACTAATGAAAAACTGTTTTTT. V usage is TRBV5-1 and J usage is TRBJ1-4; 8 bases are shared with TRBD1. The ends lost 4 bases at V and 0 bases at J; junction bases unmatched: 11. The CDR3 runs to 18 residues. Germline V gene sequence: CDR1 SGHRS, CDR2 YFSETQ.

V gene TRBV5-1 combines with J gene TRBJ1-2, with 7 bases matching TRBD1. V lost 0 bases to trimming and J lost 7 bases; unmatched junction nucleotides: 9. The CDR3 is made up of 15 amino acids. Germline lookup yields CDR1 SGHRS and CDR2 YFSETQ. CDR3 residues: CASSLEVNRGGGYTF. CDR3 DNA sequence: TGCGCCAGCAGCTTGGAAGTTAACAGGGGAGGTGGCTACACCTTC.